A selection of T cell receptor beta chains follows, all from one sample in a study of OX40 agonist ivuxolimab in advanced cancers. The repertoire was sequenced with immunoSEQ multiplex PCR; TCRdb's copy has only in-frame clones and lacks some. The repertoire holds about 82,000 clones, 70% to 90% seen once, with 6.5% in the top ten. The sample consisted of CD4+ or CD8+ T cells sorted from blood, taken in a trial of the OX40 agonist ivuxolimab. The receptors shown here come from an adult with an advanced solid tumor such as melanoma, head and neck, liver or kidney cancer. CDR3s include the opening cysteine and the closing phenylalanine or tryptophan. D genes are given only for firm matches. Clone size is stated in some rows and not others, as once, few, many or a class when expanded.

TRBD2 . TRBJ2-5 TRBV5-1 CASSYSGTYQETQYF TGCGCCAGCAGCTATAGCGGGACTTACCAAGAGACCCAGTACTTC
. . TRBJ2-2 TRBV11-2 CASSLRGSGGELFF TGTGCCAGCAGCTTACGGGGGAGCGGCGGGGAGCTGTTTTTT
TRBD1 . TRBJ1-6 TRBV5-1 CASSLGQGAPPLHF TGCGCCAGCAGCTTGGGACAGGGCGCTCCACCCCTCCACTTT
. few TRBJ1-5 TRBV7-2 CASSETGTLVNQPQHF TGTGCCAGCAGCGAGACCGGGACACTGGTCAATCAGCCCCAGCATTTT
TRBD2 . TRBJ2-3 TRBV18 CASSLLLGLAGNEDTQYF TGTGCCAGCTCACTACTTTTAGGACTAGCGGGAAATGAAGATACGCAGTATTTT
. . TRBJ2-7 TRBV5-1 CASSVARELTPYEQYF TGCGCCAGCAGCGTAGCTAGGGAGTTAACCCCCTACGAGCAGTACTTC
. . TRBJ2-5 TRBV11-2 CASSLEASQLETQYF TGTGCCAGCAGCTTAGAAGCCTCGCAGTTGGAGACCCAGTACTTC
TRBD1 . TRBJ2-5 TRBV11-1 CASSLGDRGKRETQYF TGTGCCAGCAGCTTAGGGGACAGGGGGAAGAGGGAGACCCAGTACTTC
. . TRBJ1-1 TRBV28 CASSPRRLNTEAFF TGTGCCAGCAGTCCCCGCCGGTTGAACACTGAAGCTTTCTTT
. . TRBJ1-5 TRBV19 CASRGSGRKPQHF TGTGCCAGTAGGGGATCGGGGAGGAAGCCCCAGCATTTT
. few TRBJ1-1 TRBV14 CASSQDAGITEAFF TGTGCCAGCAGCCAAGATGCAGGGATCACTGAAGCTTTCTTT
. few TRBJ2-5 TRBV11-2 CASSLDAFRGTKETQYF TGTGCCAGCAGCTTAGATGCGTTTAGGGGGACTAAAGAGACCCAGTACTTC
. . TRBJ2-3 TRBV6-6 CASSYSGADTQYF TGTGCCAGCAGTTACTCGGGGGCAGATACGCAGTATTTT
TRBD1 few TRBJ1-2 TRBV15 CATSRDLWDREGYTF TGTGCCACCAGCAGAGATCTTTGGGACAGGGAAGGCTACACCTTC
. few TRBJ2-5 TRBV30 CAWNIGTWMTIEGTQYF TGTGCCTGGAACATCGGTACTTGGATGACGATTGAAGGGACCCAGTACTTC
. . TRBJ2-7 TRBV11-3 CASSLGGEYEQYF TGTGCCAGCAGCTTAGGGGGGGAGTACGAGCAGTACTTC
TRBD1 . TRBJ1-5 TRBV6-5 CASSPGTGDYQPQHF TGTGCCAGCAGCCCCGGGACAGGTGATTATCAGCCCCAGCATTTT
TRBD2 . TRBJ2-7 TRBV27 CASSSPSSGSSYEQYF TGTGCCAGCAGTTCGCCCTCTAGCGGGAGCTCCTACGAGCAGTACTTC
. . TRBJ2-7 TRBV18 CASSPGERSYEQYF TGTGCCAGCTCACCAGGGGAGCGCTCCTACGAGCAGTACTTC
TRBD1 . TRBJ1-5 TRBV19 CASSIQGAGQPQHF TGTGCCAGTAGTATCCAGGGGGCTGGACAGCCCCAGCATTTT
TRBD1 few TRBJ1-1 TRBV28 CASSLGGQGKPEAFF TGTGCCAGCAGTTTGGGGGGACAGGGCAAGCCTGAAGCTTTCTTT
. . TRBJ2-3 TRBV13 CASSLEVTGADTQYF TGTGCCAGCAGCTTAGAAGTTACGGGGGCAGATACGCAGTATTTT
. . TRBJ1-2 TRBV9 CASSAKQAWEGYTF TGTGCCAGCAGCGCGAAACAGGCATGGGAAGGCTACACCTTC
TRBD2 . TRBJ2-1 TRBV9 CASSVGTSGPYNEQFF TGTGCCAGCAGCGTAGGCACTAGCGGACCCTACAATGAGCAGTTCTTC
. few TRBJ1-5 TRBV18 CASSPVAGARNQPQHF TGTGCCAGCTCACCAGTAGCAGGGGCGCGCAATCAGCCCCAGCATTTT
. . TRBJ1-1 TRBV2 CASTRRQPQGNTEAFF TGTGCCAGCACCAGGAGACAGCCCCAGGGGAACACTGAAGCTTTCTTT
TRBD2 . TRBJ2-7 TRBV6-6 CASSRRGASYEQYF TGTGCCAGCAGTCGGCGGGGGGCGTCCTACGAGCAGTACTTC
. once TRBJ2-2 TRBV23-1 CASSQSGEGQRRGRTDTGELFF TGCGCCAGCAGTCAATCTGGGGAAGGACAGAGACGGGGGCGCACGGACACCGGGGAGCTGTTTTTT
. . TRBJ1-1 TRBV11-3 CASSFTGSEMNTEAFF TGTGCCAGCAGCTTCACAGGGAGTGAGATGAACACTGAAGCTTTCTTT
TRBD1 . TRBJ1-2 TRBV5-1 CASSDRDRTNYGYTF TGCGCCAGCAGCGACCGGGACAGAACTAACTATGGCTACACCTTC
. . TRBJ1-6 TRBV6-6 CASRTGANVPLHF TGTGCCAGCCGGACCGGGGCTAATGTACCCCTCCACTTT
. . TRBJ2-3 TRBV5-1 CASSPSTDTQYF TGCGCCAGCAGCCCTAGCACAGATACGCAGTATTTT
. . TRBJ2-1 TRBV6-5 CASSYRAGQYNEQFF TGTGCCAGCAGTTATAGGGCAGGCCAATACAATGAGCAGTTCTTC
. . TRBJ1-1 TRBV7-3 CASSFQGETEAFF TGTGCCAGCAGCTTCCAGGGAGAGACTGAAGCTTTCTTT
TRBD2 . TRBJ2-2 TRBV2 CASKQGLAGSVTGELFF TGTGCCAGCAAACAGGGACTAGCGGGGTCCGTTACCGGGGAGCTGTTTTTT
TRBD1 . TRBJ2-5 TRBV5-4 CASSVQGAVETQYF TGTGCCAGCAGCGTTCAGGGGGCTGTGGAGACCCAGTACTTC
TRBD2 . TRBJ2-7 TRBV6-5 CASSNPGLPPYEQYF TGTGCCAGCAGTAACCCGGGACTACCGCCCTACGAGCAGTACTTC
TRBD1 once TRBJ1-6 TRBV15 CATSGTGGIYNSPLHF TGTGCCACCAGCGGGACAGGGGGCATTTATAATTCACCCCTCCACTTT
TRBD1 . TRBJ2-1 TRBV6-5 CASSPGTGYNHEQFF TGTGCCAGCAGCCCCGGGACAGGGTATAACCATGAGCAGTTCTTC
TRBD1 . TRBJ1-2 TRBV7-2 CASSLRLTGGYGYTF TGTGCCAGCAGCTTACGGCTTACAGGGGGCTATGGCTACACCTTC
TRBD2 . TRBJ2-1 TRBV2 CAGSTSGSYNEQFF TGTGCCGGCAGTACTAGCGGATCCTACAATGAGCAGTTCTTC
TRBD2 . TRBJ2-1 TRBV7-7 CASSLGTSGYNEQFF TGTGCTAGCAGCTTAGGGACTAGCGGTTACAATGAGCAGTTCTTC
. . TRBJ2-3 TRBV4-3 CASSQDWGRGPDTQYF TGCGCCAGCAGCCAAGATTGGGGGAGAGGTCCAGATACGCAGTATTTT
. . TRBJ1-1 TRBV7-9 CASSFNSEAFF TGTGCCAGCAGCTTTAATTCTGAAGCTTTCTTT
. . TRBJ1-1 TRBV11-3 CASSSNSLLNTEAFF TGTGCCAGCAGCTCTAACAGCCTGCTGAACACTGAAGCTTTCTTT
TRBD2 . TRBJ2-1 TRBV7-9 CASSYVAGGGHHNEQFF TGTGCCAGCAGCTATGTGGCCGGGGGGGGCCACCACAATGAGCAGTTCTTC
. . TRBJ1-1 TRBV6-1 CASREGGDTEAFF TGTGCCAGCAGAGAGGGGGGAGACACTGAAGCTTTCTTT
. . TRBJ2-7 TRBV30 CAWNRQPRREQYF TGTGCCTGGAACCGGCAGCCCCGTCGGGAGCAGTACTTC
. . TRBJ2-1 TRBV7-2 CASSLDAGVAGQFF TGTGCCAGCAGCTTAGACGCCGGGGTTGCTGGGCAGTTCTTC
TRBD2 . TRBJ2-1 TRBV4-2 CASSQDQTSGGAHEQFF TGTGCCAGCAGCCAAGATCAGACTAGCGGGGGGGCCCATGAGCAGTTCTTC
TRBD2 . TRBJ2-7 TRBV9 CASSAQPGLASSEQYF TGTGCCAGCAGCGCCCAACCGGGACTAGCATCTTCCGAGCAGTACTTC
. . TRBJ1-4 TRBV6-1 CASSEDATNEKLFF TGTGCCAGCAGTGAAGACGCAACTAATGAAAAACTGTTTTTT
. . TRBJ1-2 TRBV6-5 CASSCYGYTF TGTGCCAGCAGTTGCTATGGCTACACCTTC